These T cell receptor beta chains were read from a single sample in a study of somatic mutations in cytotoxic T cells in rheumatoid arthritis. The protocol was immunoSEQ multiplex PCR, while the TCRdb copy is restricted to in-frame clones and leaves out a portion. The table includes tens of thousands of clones, approximately 80% detected once. Sequencing was done on a sample of CD8+ T cells sorted from blood. Source of these receptors: an adult with rheumatoid arthritis. Both conserved end residues are part of each CDR3. The D gene is left open where the match is weak. The size field is filled for only some rows; it gives once, few, many or a size class.

j_call | d_call | v_call | clone_size | cdr3_aa | cdr3_nt
TRBJ2-5 | - | TRBV4-1 | - | CASSQVGRKGETQYF | TGCGCCAGCAGCCAAGTAGGCCGCAAGGGAGAGACCCAGTACTTC
TRBJ2-7 | TRBD2 | TRBV5-6 | - | CASSVGRGEQYF | TGTGCCAGCAGCGTGGGGAGGGGCGAGCAGTACTTC
TRBJ1-2 | TRBD1 | TRBV7-9 | - | CASSLPGQGIPGVGYTF | TGTGCCAGCAGCTTACCGGGACAGGGGATCCCCGGCGTCGGCTACACCTTC
TRBJ1-1 | - | TRBV15 | few | CATSRRGTEAFF | TGTGCCACCAGCAGACGGGGCACTGAAGCTTTCTTT
TRBJ1-5 | - | TRBV4-1 | - | CASSQVQGGQPQHF | TGCGCCAGCAGCCAAGTACAGGGAGGGCAGCCCCAGCATTTT
TRBJ2-3 | TRBD2 | TRBV5-6 | - | CASSTSGGITDTQYF | TGTGCCAGCAGCACTAGCGGGGGGATCACAGATACGCAGTATTTT
TRBJ2-5 | - | TRBV13 | once | CASSGTGSQETQYF | TGTGCCAGCAGCGGGACCGGGTCCCAAGAGACCCAGTACTTC
TRBJ2-7 | - | TRBV7-9 | - | CASSRITYEQYF | TGTGCCAGCAGCCGTATTACCTACGAGCAGTACTTC
TRBJ2-7 | TRBD1 | TRBV13 | once | CASSYRGLENEQYF | TGTGCCAGCAGCTACAGGGGTTTGGAGAACGAGCAGTACTTC
TRBJ2-6 | - | TRBV9 | - | CASSVPGRVDSGAANVLTF | TGTGCCAGCAGCGTACCCGGGCGGGTTGACTCTGGGGCGGCCAACGTCCTGACTTTC
TRBJ1-3 | - | TRBV7-2 | few | CASSFGLSFSGNTIYF | TGTGCCAGCAGCTTTGGGTTGTCTTTCTCTGGAAACACCATATATTTT
TRBJ1-1 | - | TRBV4-3 | - | CASSQDRQGRTEAFF | TGCGCCAGCAGCCAAGATCGGCAGGGTCGCACTGAAGCTTTCTTT
TRBJ2-3 | - | TRBV7-6 | - | CASSASRLPFSTDTQYF | TGTGCCAGCAGCGCCTCAAGGCTACCGTTTAGCACAGATACGCAGTATTTT
TRBJ2-1 | TRBD1 | TRBV7-2 | - | CASSLRDRGIHNEQFF | TGTGCCAGCAGCTTGCGGGACAGGGGGATTCACAATGAGCAGTTCTTC
TRBJ2-7 | TRBD2 | TRBV27 | once | CASSLLVAGLNEQYF | TGTGCCAGCAGTTTATTGGTAGCGGGTTTGAACGAGCAGTACTTC
TRBJ2-7 | - | TRBV27 | - | CASSLGGPWEQYF | TGTGCCAGCAGTTTGGGGGGTCCCTGGGAGCAGTACTTC
TRBJ2-1 | - | TRBV15 | - | CATSRASGGYNEQFF | TGTGCCACCAGCAGAGCCAGCGGAGGGTACAATGAGCAGTTCTTC
TRBJ1-1 | - | TRBV29-1 | - | CSVQGRGTEAFF | TGCAGCGTCCAAGGGAGGGGGACTGAAGCTTTCTTT
TRBJ2-1 | TRBD1 | TRBV5-6 | once | CASSQRDRGLYNEQFF | TGTGCCAGCAGCCAAAGGGACAGGGGGCTGTACAATGAGCAGTTCTTC
TRBJ2-1 | - | TRBV29-1 | - | CSVEAGYNEQFF | TGCAGCGTTGAAGCAGGTTACAATGAGCAGTTCTTC
TRBJ1-5 | - | TRBV6-6 | - | CASSYSPGPPLEPQHF | TGTGCCAGCAGTTACTCTCCGGGACCTCCATTGGAGCCCCAGCATTTT
TRBJ2-7 | TRBD2 | TRBV10-3 | - | CAISESTRREIAYEQYF | TGTGCCATCAGTGAGTCGACTCGGCGGGAGATAGCCTACGAGCAGTACTTC
TRBJ1-4 | TRBD1 | TRBV19 | - | CASSAFLNRGDTNEKLFF | TGTGCCAGTAGTGCCTTCCTCAACAGGGGGGATACTAATGAAAAACTGTTTTTT
TRBJ1-1 | - | TRBV5-6 | - | CASSPRHNTEAFF | TGTGCCAGCAGCCCGAGACATAACACTGAAGCTTTCTTT
TRBJ2-3 | TRBD2 | TRBV19 | - | CASIKLGSGDGTDTQYF | TGTGCCAGTATAAAGTTGGGTAGCGGGGACGGCACAGATACGCAGTATTTT
TRBJ2-7 | TRBD2 | TRBV4-1 | - | CASSRVTSGVYEQYF | TGCGCCAGCAGCCGCGTAACTAGCGGGGTCTACGAGCAGTACTTC
TRBJ2-7 | - | TRBV7-9 | - | CASSPPYYEQYF | TGTGCCAGCAGCCCCCCCTACTACGAGCAGTACTTC
TRBJ2-2 | - | TRBV7-6 | - | CASSLGLALNTGELFF | TGTGCCAGCAGCCTGGGGCTAGCGTTGAACACCGGGGAGCTGTTTTTT
TRBJ1-1 | - | TRBV4-1 | - | CASSQSTPGGTEAFF | TGCGCCAGCAGCCAATCGACTCCCGGAGGGACTGAAGCTTTCTTT
TRBJ2-7 | - | TRBV7-8 | few | CASSLSLNEQYF | TGTGCCAGCAGCTTATCTCTAAACGAGCAGTACTTC
TRBJ1-5 | - | TRBV2 | once | CASSRGWDQPQHF | TGTGCCAGCAGCAGGGGATGGGATCAGCCCCAGCATTTT
TRBJ2-3 | - | TRBV10-3 | - | CAISESRGGSADTQYF | TGTGCCATCAGTGAAAGCAGGGGGGGATCGGCAGATACGCAGTATTTT
TRBJ1-2 | - | TRBV7-9 | - | CASSSTDNYGYTF | TGTGCCAGCAGCTCGACCGACAACTATGGCTACACCTTC
TRBJ2-4 | - | TRBV2 | - | CASSERGGVGFNIQYF | TGTGCCAGCAGTGAAAGGGGGGGAGTGGGTTTTAACATTCAGTACTTC
TRBJ2-7 | TRBD2 | TRBV5-1 | - | CASSGGTSGSYEQYF | TGCGCCAGCAGCGGCGGGACTAGCGGGAGTTACGAGCAGTACTTC
TRBJ2-3 | - | TRBV16 | - | CAISGTLGTDTQYF | TGTGCCATCTCCGGGACACTAGGAACAGATACGCAGTATTTT
TRBJ1-5 | - | TRBV19 | once | CASRGFREDSNQPQHF | TGTGCCAGTAGAGGTTTCAGGGAGGATAGCAATCAGCCCCAGCATTTT
TRBJ2-7 | TRBD2 | TRBV7-9 | - | CASSFSGGPGEQYF | TGTGCCAGCAGCTTTAGCGGGGGGCCGGGGGAGCAGTACTTC
TRBJ2-7 | TRBD2 | TRBV4-2 | - | CASSQAASGAYEQYF | TGTGCCAGCAGCCAAGCGGCTAGCGGGGCCTACGAGCAGTACTTC
TRBJ2-2 | - | TRBV6-4 | large | CASSDSVGVHTGELFF | TGTGCCAGCAGTGACTCGGTGGGAGTACACACCGGGGAGCTGTTTTTT
TRBJ2-3 | - | TRBV12-5 | - | CASGITTDTQYF | TGTGCTAGTGGGATTACTACAGATACGCAGTATTTT
TRBJ2-7 | - | TRBV5-1 | - | CASSQGLNYEQYF | TGCGCCAGCAGCCAGGGCCTAAACTACGAGCAGTACTTC
TRBJ2-3 | TRBD1 | TRBV6-4 | medium-sized | CASSEGQGTDTQYF | TGTGCCAGCAGTGAGGGACAGGGCACAGATACGCAGTATTTT
TRBJ2-7 | TRBD2 | TRBV5-4 | - | CASSGPGLAYEQYF | TGTGCCAGCAGCGGGCCGGGACTAGCTTACGAGCAGTACTTC
TRBJ1-5 | - | TRBV5-6 | - | CASSLVRAPNQPQHF | TGTGCCAGCAGCCTAGTTAGGGCCCCCAATCAGCCCCAGCATTTT
TRBJ1-2 | - | TRBV2 | few | CASSAVGRGYGYTF | TGTGCCAGCAGTGCGGTTGGCAGAGGCTATGGCTACACCTTC
TRBJ1-1 | - | TRBV5-1 | - | CASSSRGGETEAFF | TGCGCCAGCTCGTCCCGAGGGGGTGAGACTGAAGCTTTCTTT
TRBJ1-4 | - | TRBV25-1 | - | CASSESGSGEKLFF | TGTGCCAGCAGTGAATCAGGGAGTGGTGAAAAACTGTTTTTT
TRBJ2-3 | - | TRBV7-3 | - | CASSSWGADTQYF | TGTGCCAGCAGCTCCTGGGGGGCAGATACGCAGTATTTT
TRBJ2-7 | TRBD2 | TRBV6-6 | - | CASSLSGSGNYEQYF | TGTGCCAGCAGTTTGAGCGGGAGTGGGAACTACGAGCAGTACTTC
TRBJ1-1 | TRBD1 | TRBV28 | - | CASSDRAEAFF | TGTGCCAGCTCCGACAGGGCTGAAGCTTTCTTT
TRBJ1-2 | - | TRBV9 | - | CASKGGGGYTF | TGTGCCAGCAAGGGTGGTGGTGGCTACACCTTC
TRBJ2-1 | TRBD2 | TRBV6-5 | - | CASSRTSGTWNEQFF | TGTGCCAGCAGCAGGACTAGCGGGACATGGAATGAGCAGTTCTTC
TRBJ2-1 | TRBD2 | TRBV7-8 | - | CASSPLPSGRYNEQFF | TGTGCCAGCAGTCCTTTACCTAGCGGGAGATACAATGAGCAGTTCTTC
TRBJ2-7 | - | TRBV4-2 | - | CASSRALGDSYEQYF | TGTGCCAGCAGCCGGGCACTTGGGGATTCCTACGAGCAGTACTTC
TRBJ1-4 | - | TRBV19 | - | CASSRTRRRAGTEKLFF | TGTGCCAGTAGCCGAACCCGCCGGAGGGCGGGGACTGAAAAACTGTTTTTT
TRBJ2-7 | TRBD1 | TRBV5-4 | - | CASSSRQGAYEQYF | TGTGCCAGCAGCAGTAGACAGGGGGCGTACGAGCAGTACTTC
TRBJ2-5 | - | TRBV6-5 | - | CASSPDSTMTDQYF | TGTGCCAGCAGTCCGGACTCGACGATGACAGACCAGTACTTC
TRBJ2-2 | - | TRBV2 | - | CASIGVANTGELFF | TGTGCCAGCATAGGGGTGGCGAACACCGGGGAGCTGTTTTTT